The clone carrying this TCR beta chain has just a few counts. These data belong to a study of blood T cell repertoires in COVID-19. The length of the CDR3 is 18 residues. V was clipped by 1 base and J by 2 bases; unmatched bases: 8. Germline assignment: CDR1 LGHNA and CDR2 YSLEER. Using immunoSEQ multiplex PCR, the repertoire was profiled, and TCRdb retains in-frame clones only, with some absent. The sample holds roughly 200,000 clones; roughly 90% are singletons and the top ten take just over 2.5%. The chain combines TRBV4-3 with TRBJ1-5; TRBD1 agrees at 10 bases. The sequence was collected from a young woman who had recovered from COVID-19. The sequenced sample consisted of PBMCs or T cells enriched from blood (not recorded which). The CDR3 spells CASSQGFSGTGGNQPQHF. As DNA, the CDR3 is TGCGCCAGCAGCCAAGGCTTTTCCGGGACAGGGGGCAATCAGCCCCAGCATTTT.